The clone carrying this T cell receptor beta chain occurred many times. Trimming removed 6 bases at V and 5 bases at J, with 16 bases between. This CDR3 has 15 residues. The germline V gene has CDR1 SGHVS and CDR2 FQNEAQ. The data are from a study of blood T cell repertoires in COVID-19. Whole-study context: Sample material is recorded as cDNA or gDNA derived from T cells, B-cell-depleted T cells, or PBMCs.

Under the authors' procedure: Estimation of nucleated cell counts relied on the amplification of reference gene primers. The assay was immunoSEQ multiplex PCR, and TCRdb's table has in-frame clones only and misses some. The DNA gave D and trimming, while V, J and clone size come from that table. The sample includes about 310,000 clones, about 87% of them seen just once. Which cohort a participant joined came from the clinical history participants gave. Recovery meant two consecutive negative NP/OP PCR tests, professional clearance, or resolved symptoms. J is TRBJ2-2 and V is TRBV7-8; TRBD1 might be the D (5 bases). The sample comprised PBMCs or T cells enriched from blood (not recorded which). The TCR sequence derives from a woman younger than 35 who had recovered from COVID-19. As DNA, the CDR3 is TGTGCCAGCAGACCCAGGGCAGGTGGGACCGGGGAGCTGTTTTTT. Translating gives CASRPRAGGTGELFF.